This T cell receptor beta chain appears in the sequencing data of a study of cytomegalovirus exposure and HLA in healthy donors. Study-wide results and caveats: Based on reports, TCR beta sequences accurately predicted HLA-A and HLA-B alleles for most subjects. By a later analysis, the bulk of CMV-associated TCR beta chains appeared HLA-restricted. Common viral pathogens (according to a later analysis) appeared linked to several of the most significant clusters. What a later analysis reportedly showed was that an Asian-associated ancestry cluster had fewer N-insertions than the roughly 670-donor mean.

With respect to this clone: No antigen is known for it.

60 Vbeta and 13 Jbeta primers were used in PCR. Profiled with immunoSEQ multiplex PCR; TCRdb holds only in-frame clones, not every one. This sample carries roughly 150,000 clones, about 85% of them seen once, and the ten largest clones take roughly 2.4%. The receptor was derived from a woman aged 18-30 years in good health and CMV-seronegative. Sample: PBMCs.

This CDR3 reads CASSVDRGDIQYF. CDR3 DNA sequence: TGTGCCAGCAGCGTGGACAGGGGAGACATTCAGTACTTC. This chain uses TRBV9 with TRBJ2-4; TRBD1 matches 9 bases. V dropped 2 bases and J dropped 8; count of bases not matched to a gene: 2. The CDR3 extends over 13 amino acids. Germline lookup yields CDR1 SGDLS and CDR2 YYNGEE.